These T cell receptor beta chains were read from a single sample in a study of PD-1 blockade in classical Hodgkin lymphoma. Sequenced by immunoSEQ multiplex PCR; TCRdb stores in-frame clones only, minus some. The sample records 38,000 or so clones, approximately 87% being singletons. The sample here was peripheral blood mononuclear cells (PBMCs), taken at baseline. The receptors were sampled from a human donor with classical Hodgkin lymphoma. Both conserved end residues are part of each CDR3. Each record gives: V gene, clone size, D gene, J gene, CDR3 DNA, CDR3 protein. The D gene is left open where the match is weak. A row's size may be missing; if present it is once, few, many or a size class.

V: TRBV11-2; size: few; D: -; J: TRBJ1-2; DNA: TGTGCCAGCAGCTTAGATCTGGGACGGCCGAACTATGGCTACACCTTC; CDR3: CASSLDLGRPNYGYTF
V: TRBV5-1; size: -; D: TRBD1; J: TRBJ1-2; DNA: TGCGCCAGCAGCGTGACGACAGGGGGAACGGGCGGCTACACCTTC; CDR3: CASSVTTGGTGGYTF
V: TRBV10-3; size: -; D: -; J: TRBJ1-1; DNA: TGTGCCATCAGGCCGACAGGAGGGACTGAAGCTTTCTTT; CDR3: CAIRPTGGTEAFF
V: TRBV28; size: -; D: -; J: TRBJ2-3; DNA: TGTGCCAGCAGTCCCAGGGTGAATACGCAGTATTTT; CDR3: CASSPRVNTQYF
V: TRBV4-1; size: -; D: -; J: TRBJ2-6; DNA: TGCGCCAGCAGCCGATCTCCAGGGACTGGGGCCAACGTCCTGACTTTC; CDR3: CASSRSPGTGANVLTF
V: TRBV27; size: -; D: TRBD2; J: TRBJ2-7; DNA: TGTGCCAGCAGTTCCATAGCGGGGGTAACCTACGAGCAGTACTTC; CDR3: CASSSIAGVTYEQYF
V: TRBV5-1; size: -; D: TRBD2; J: TRBJ2-2; DNA: TGCGCCAGCAGCCTACGACTAGCGAGAAACACCGGGGAGCTGTTTTTT; CDR3: CASSLRLARNTGELFF
V: TRBV19; size: -; D: -; J: TRBJ2-7; DNA: TGTGCCAGTAGTCTCCGGGACGGGGGATACGAGCAGTACTTC; CDR3: CASSLRDGGYEQYF
V: TRBV9; size: -; D: -; J: TRBJ2-7; DNA: TGTGCCAGCAGCGTCGACGGGGGCGGCTACGAGCAGTACTTC; CDR3: CASSVDGGGYEQYF
V: TRBV10-3; size: once; D: TRBD2; J: TRBJ2-1; DNA: TGTGCCATCAGGGCCGGCGGGGGGACCTACAATGAGCAGTTCTTC; CDR3: CAIRAGGGTYNEQFF
V: TRBV7-9; size: -; D: -; J: TRBJ1-1; DNA: TGTGCCAGCACCTCTCGATCAGGTGCGGCTTTCTTT; CDR3: CASTSRSGAAFF
V: TRBV18; size: -; D: -; J: TRBJ1-1; DNA: TGTGCCAGCTCACTGTTGAGGGGCCATGGTTACACTGAAGCTTTCTTT; CDR3: CASSLLRGHGYTEAFF
V: TRBV5-1; size: -; D: TRBD1; J: TRBJ2-5; DNA: TGCGCCAGCAGGGCCCTAGAGGGGGCGAGACAAGAGACCCAGTACTTC; CDR3: CASRALEGARQETQYF
V: TRBV19; size: -; D: -; J: TRBJ1-2; DNA: TGTGCCAGTACCACGGACGGGGGAAGCTATGGCTACACCTTC; CDR3: CASTTDGGSYGYTF
V: TRBV6-6; size: -; D: -; J: TRBJ2-1; DNA: TGTGCCAGCAGAGGATCCCAATCCCGGGGTAATGAGCAGTTCTTC; CDR3: CASRGSQSRGNEQFF
V: TRBV28; size: -; D: TRBD1; J: TRBJ2-5; DNA: TGTGCCAGCACCCCTTGGGGGACAGGGGAAGAGACCCAGTACTTC; CDR3: CASTPWGTGEETQYF
V: TRBV9; size: -; D: -; J: TRBJ2-5; DNA: TGTGCCAGCAGCGTAGGAGGGCAAGAGACCCAGTACTTC; CDR3: CASSVGGQETQYF
V: TRBV9; size: few; D: -; J: TRBJ2-3; DNA: TGTGCCAGCAGCGTGGGCGGGGGCCACACAGATACGCAGTATTTT; CDR3: CASSVGGGHTDTQYF
V: TRBV7-3; size: -; D: TRBD2; J: TRBJ2-1; DNA: TGTGCCAGCAGGGTAGCGGGGATGGATGAGCAGTTCTTC; CDR3: CASRVAGMDEQFF
V: TRBV7-2; size: -; D: -; J: TRBJ2-1; DNA: TGTGCCAGCAGCTTAGCAGCAGGGTCCTACAATGAGCAGTTCTTC; CDR3: CASSLAAGSYNEQFF
V: TRBV7-2; size: -; D: -; J: TRBJ2-6; DNA: TGTGCCAGCAGCCCTAGTCCCCAGGGCTCCCCGGGAGGGGCCAACGTCCTGACTTTC; CDR3: CASSPSPQGSPGGANVLTF
V: TRBV18; size: -; D: TRBD1; J: TRBJ2-5; DNA: TGTGCCAGCTCACCACCTGCTTACAGGGGGACGAGAGAGACCCAGTACTTC; CDR3: CASSPPAYRGTRETQYF